The rows below give T cell receptor beta chains drawn from one sample of a study of CD8+CD57+ T cells in acquired aplastic anemia. TCRdb reanalysed the reads using MiXCR and keeps one entry per CDR3 protein. The sample includes 250,000 to 350,000 distinct CDR3 sequences, roughly 50% seen only once; the top ten take 6.5% to 10%. The sample consisted of sorted CD4+, CD8+, or CD8+CD57+ T cells (not recorded which) from PBMCs. These TCRs come from a human donor with severe aplastic anemia or a healthy control (not recorded which). The CDR3 runs from the conserved cysteine through the conserved F or W. A D gene is named only where the DNA matches it firmly. Clone size, where shown, is once, few, many, or a class for clones that have expanded.

V gene,clone size,D gene,J gene,CDR3 DNA,CDR3 protein
TRBV19,.,TRBD2,TRBJ2-7,TGTGCCAGTAGTATAGACTCAGCGGGGGAGTTCCGTGAGCAGTACTTC,CASSIDSAGEFREQYF
TRBV9,many,.,TRBJ2-5,TGTGCCAGCAGCGCCGCAGGCGGTGGGGCAAAAGAGACCCAGTACTTC,CASSAAGGGAKETQYF
TRBV7-2,few,TRBD2,TRBJ2-3,TGTGCCAGCAGCTTAGGTCGTCGACTAGCGGGTAGCACAGATACGCAGTATTTT,CASSLGRRLAGSTDTQYF
TRBV19,once,.,TRBJ2-7,TGTGCCAGTAGTCATCAGGGATCGGACGAGCAGTACTTC,CASSHQGSDEQYF
TRBV29-1,few,TRBD1,TRBJ1-1,TGCAGCGTTGAAGGGACAGGGACTGAAGCTTTCTTT,CSVEGTGTEAFF
TRBV12-3/TRBV12-4,many,TRBD1,TRBJ2-7,TGTGCCAGCAGCCGGACAGGGGGGACCTACGAGCAGTACTTC,CASSRTGGTYEQYF
TRBV7-2,.,.,TRBJ1-5,TGTGCCAGCAGCTTAGATGTAGGGGTGGGGTCTCAGCCCCAGCATTTT,CASSLDVGVGSQPQHF
TRBV20-1,.,.,TRBJ2-1,TGCAGTGCTAGCCGGATCGATGAGCAGTTCTTC,CSASRIDEQFF
TRBV15,.,TRBD2,TRBJ2-1,TGTGCCACCAGCAGCAGGCGGGGGGTTTCCAATGAGCAGTTCTTC,CATSSRRGVSNEQFF
TRBV20-1,.,TRBD2,TRBJ2-5,TGCAGTGCTCTAGCGGAAGAGACCCAGTACTTC,CSALAEETQYF
TRBV25-1,once,.,TRBJ2-7,TGTGCCAGCAGTGAATGGGCAGGGCCCTACGAGCAGTACTTC,CASSEWAGPYEQYF
TRBV20-1,once,.,TRBJ1-1,TGCAGTGCCACCGGGACATCATCAATGGCTTTCTTT,CSATGTSSMAFF
TRBV4-3,.,.,TRBJ1-6,TGCGCCAGCAGCCAAGACAGAAGAACGTCACCCCTCCACTTT,CASSQDRRTSPLHF
TRBV10-1,once,TRBD2,TRBJ2-1,TGCGCCAGCAGTGGGACTAGCGGGGTTAGCGTGGCCTACAATGAGCAGTTCTTC,CASSGTSGVSVAYNEQFF
TRBV20-1,.,.,TRBJ1-5,TGCAGTGCCGGAGATAGGGTTCAGCCCCAGCATTTT,CSAGDRVQPQHF